This T cell receptor (beta chain) comes out of a study of CD8 T cells in ankylosing spondylitis (dated by TCRdb to the late 2010s). General notes on the study: The study set out to find disease-linked TCR variants by profiling T cell receptor beta repertoires in ankylosing spondylitis patients and healthy donors. The full study cohort comprised 20 to 30 ankylosing spondylitis patients and 110 or so healthy donors. Peripheral blood was sampled, and synovial fluid was additionally collected from ankylosing spondylitis patients. Points the paper makes about the study in general: Some TCR beta motif variants had previously been reported in synovial fluid and blood of reactive arthritis patients, which suggested common disease-initiation mechanisms. A TCR beta motif of roughly 8 highly homologous amino acid variants appeared characteristic of blood from ankylosing spondylitis patients. Significant enrichment of the disease-linked clones was reported in matched synovial fluid samples from ankylosing spondylitis patients. The disease-linked clones showed a CD8+ phenotype and occurred at relatively low frequencies in peripheral blood.

The CDR3 covers 13 residues, taking in both the cysteine and the phenylalanine. Only CDR3 DNA remains: 39 bases, in frame from the first base. The CDR1 and CDR2 encoded by the germline V gene are SGHRS and YFSETQ. Trimming leaves V shorter by 4 bases and J shorter by 8 bases, with the junction holding 7 bases beyond the gene matches. This sample was sequenced with an Illumina HiSeq 2500. TCR beta libraries were prepared by quantitative 5'-RACE with molecular barcodes. On the study's bioinformatics: To identify disease-linked TCR variants, a new computational method was used, one built on a probabilistic model of VDJ rearrangement. TCRdb trimmed public reads at Q25 via fastp, called clones via MiXCR and kept in-frame beta chains. All rows with the same CDR3 protein become a single entry with the most common DNA and genes. The V and J calls come from TCRdb's annotation, not from the publication. The sample table records just under 350,000 distinct CDR3 sequences; 14% to 15% of these occur just once. The leading ten clones occupy about 1% of the sample.

This clonotype appeared a few times. Its antigen is still unknown. No per-base quality is available; no much larger clone lies one base away. This receptor chain uses TRBV5-1 and TRBJ1-2, with 8 bases matching TRBD1. This TCR was recovered from a male donor with ankylosing spondylitis or in good health (not recorded which). Sequencing input: blood, either unsorted or a sorted T cell fraction (not recorded which). The sequence in DNA is TGCGCCAGCAGCACCGGACAGGGCAAAGGCTACACCTTC. It encodes CASSTGQGKGYTF.